This entry describes one T cell receptor (beta chain). The antigen is unknown. Together with a sample-barcoded 5' primer, a J-beta primer mix was included in a second PCR lasting about 6 to 11 cycles. The study obtained at least 2.5 million CDR3-containing paired-end reads from every sample. TCRdb redid the calling of the 5' RACE reads with MiXCR, one entry per CDR3 protein. The data contain about 810,000 distinct CDR3 sequences, about 36% of them singletons. This sample is part of a study of blood T cells in healthy people across ages. Study-wide results and limits: Per million T cells, TCR beta diversity dropped roughly linearly as age increased.

Total RNA was extracted at no less than 5 micrograms per sample. CDR1 and CDR2 (germline): MNHNS, SASEGT. The CDR3 length is 15 residues. V and J are TRBV6-1 and TRBJ2-5, with 7 bases identical to TRBD1. The end of the DNA is better explained by TRBJ2-7, so the J call may be wrong. The receptor was isolated from a man between 18 and 29 years old in good health. Sequencing used blood. The CDR3 spells CASSELETGICEQYF. CDR3 in DNA: TGTGCCAGCAGCGAGTTGGAGACAGGGATCTGCGAGCAGTACTTC.